Each of the 5 T cell receptor beta chains below was sequenced from the same sample in a study of blood T cell repertoires in COVID-19. Clones were read by immunoSEQ multiplex PCR, and TCRdb kept only the in-frame ones, dropping some. Of over 120,000 clones detected, roughly nine tenths appear once; the ten largest clones hold roughly 1.5%. Source material: peripheral blood. Source of these receptors: a human donor in a cohort sampled during active COVID-19.

The J gene is TRBJ1-1, the V gene TRBV5-1, with TRBD1 as a possible D gene (5 bases). CDR1 is SGHRS and CDR2 is YFSETQ in the germline V gene. The CDR3 runs to 15 residues. Trimming left V 3 bases short and J 1 base short, with 13 bases between. The CDR3, as DNA: TGCGCCAGCAGCTCCTTCGACAGTCCGAACACTGAAGCTTTCTTT. Amino acid sequence: CASSSFDSPNTEAFF.

The rearrangement links TRBV9 to TRBJ2-2; 12 nucleotides line up with TRBD2. CDR1 is SGDLS, CDR2 YYNGEE, per germline. V gave up 4 bases and J gave up 7 bases; unmatched junction bases: 2. The CDR3 spans 14 residues. The CDR3 bases are TGTGCCAGCAGCCCGACTAGCGGGAGCGGGGAGCTGTTTTTT. Translated, it gives CASSPTSGSGELFF.

This clone appeared a few times. The CDR3 protein is CASSPLLGQGAFF. The CDR3 DNA follows: TGTGCCAGCAGCCCCCTCCTAGGGCAGGGGGCTTTCTTT. The V gene is TRBV7-9, the J gene TRBJ1-1; tentative D call: TRBD1 (6 bases). Germline CDR1 SEHNR, CDR2 FQNEAQ (reference sequence). Trimming shortened V by 5 bases and J by 11 bases, and 18 bases separated the two germline ends. CDR3 length equals 13 residues. The variable domain in full, completed from reference TRBV7-9 and TRBJ1-1, reads DTGVSQNPRHKITKRGQNVTFRCDPISEHNRLYWYRQTLGQGPEFLTYFQNEAQLEKSRLLSDRFSAERPKGSFSTLEIQRTEQGDSAMYLCASSPLLGQGAFFGQGTRLTVV.

The rearrangement joins TRBV7-3 to TRBJ2-3; 8 bases fit TRBD2. The CDR3 runs 15 residues. Losses at the gene ends were 1 base for V and 5 bases for J; bases not matched to a gene: 5. Per germline, CDR1 SGHTA and CDR2 FQGTGA. The CDR3 here is CASSLSGGQGDTQYF. CDR3 DNA sequence: TGTGCCAGCAGCTTAAGCGGGGGGCAGGGAGATACGCAGTATTTT.

DNA of the CDR3: TGTGCCAGCAGTGTTACCCGGACTAATGAAAAACTGTTTTTT. Protein: CASSVTRTNEKLFF. J is TRBJ1-4 and V is TRBV2; no firm D call. The CDR3 runs to 14 residues. Germline V gene lookup returns CDR1 SNHLY and CDR2 FYNNEI. With 4 bases removed from V and 2 bases from J, the gap between germline ends came to 8 bases. The full variable domain, with the rest looked up from reference TRBV2 and TRBJ1-4, is EPEVTQTPSHQVTQMGQEVILRCVPISNHLYFYWYRQILGQKVEFLVSFYNNEISEKSEIFDDQFSVERPDGSNFTLKIRSTKLEDSAMYFCASSVTRTNEKLFFGSGTQLSVL.